The 31 T cell receptor beta chains presented below share a single source sample, sequenced in a study of human T cells and chemical hapten exposure. One entry per CDR3 protein results from TCRdb running MiXCR on the 5' RACE reads. In the table there are 110,000 to 150,000 distinct CDR3 sequences, 3.5% to 5% of which are singletons. Total RNA came from unfractionated whole blood. These receptor sequences come from a female donor in good health.

There are many counts of this clonotype. This chain connects TRBV28 to TRBJ2-5; 8 bases line up with TRBD1. This CDR3 has 16 amino acids. V dropped 5 bases and J dropped 4; count of bases not matched to a gene: 12. Germline V lookup: CDR1 MDHEN, CDR2 SYDVKM. The CDR3 protein is CASSNPIRTGLETQYF. CDR3 nucleotide sequence: TGTGCCAGCAGTAACCCCATCCGGACAGGGTTAGAGACCCAGTACTTC.

This clonotype was seen ten or more times. The rearrangement uses TRBV5-1 and TRBJ1-4; TRBD1 might be the D (5 bases). The germline CDR1 and CDR2 sequences are SGHRS and YFSETQ. This CDR3 spans 15 amino acids. V lost 5 bases and J lost 5, with 16 bases in between. The CDR3 loop reads CASSLLTDQNEKLFF. CDR3 coding DNA: TGCGCCAGCAGTCTCTTGACAGACCAAAATGAAAAACTGTTTTTT.

This clonotype was seen ten or more times. The chain employs TRBV20-1 and TRBJ2-7; D not certain. Looked up from germline, CDR1 is DFQATT and CDR2 is SNEGSKA (reference sequence). The ends were cut back, 3 bases at V and 4 bases at J, with 13 bases in the middle. The CDR3 sequence is 13 residues long. The CDR3: CSARAPLGYEQYF. CDR3 coding DNA: TGCAGTGCTAGGGCGCCCCTGGGGTACGAGCAGTACTTC.

This sequence joins TRBV15 and TRBJ1-1; perhaps TRBD1 as D (6 bases). The length of the CDR3 is 15 residues. The V gene's germline CDR1 is LNHNV and CDR2 YYDKDF (reference sequence). Deletions cut 5 bases from V and 0 bases from J, with 13 bases between. CDR3 sequence: CATSDRGRMNTEAFF. The CDR3 coding sequence is TGTGCCACCAGCGACCGGGGGCGGATGAACACTGAAGCTTTCTTT.

This clonotype appeared many times. This sequence joins TRBV21-1 and TRBJ2-7. TRBV21-1 is marked as a pseudogene. This CDR3 has 12 amino acids. CDR3 region: CASSKGRNEQYF. In DNA, the CDR3 is TGTGCCAGCAGCAAAGGAAGGAACGAGCAGTACTTC.

The sample holds a few counts of this clonotype. Being one base from a much bigger clone, this may be a read error. This chain connects TRBV4-1 to TRBJ1-2; weak D call: TRBD1 (5 bases). CDR1 is MGHRA, CDR2 YSYEKL, per germline. The CDR3 extends over 14 amino acids. Trimming shortened V by 7 bases and J by 6 bases, and 18 bases separated the two germline ends. CDR3 sequence: CASTRSGTQDGYTF. In nucleotides, the CDR3 is TGCGCCAGCACCAGATCAGGGACTCAGGATGGCTACACCTTC.

The rearrangement links TRBV11-2 to TRBJ2-1; possible D gene TRBD2, 7 bases. Deletions cut 4 bases from V and 9 bases from J, with 16 bases between. CDR3 length equals 14 residues. CDR1 and CDR2 (germline): SGHAT, FQNNGV. The CDR3: CASSWGGRVGEQFF. CDR3 nucleotide sequence: TGTGCCAGCAGCTGGGGGGGCCGCGTTGGTGAGCAGTTCTTC.

This clonotype was counted a few times. The V call is TRBV3-1, the J call TRBJ2-3, with TRBD2 matching over 13 bases. Germline values: CDR1 LGHDT, CDR2 YNNKEL (reference sequence). Trimming at V came to 2 bases and at J to 0 bases, leaving 5 bases not matched to a gene. The length of the CDR3 is 18 residues. CDR3: CASSQLPGLAGSTDTQYF. DNA of the CDR3: TGTGCCAGCAGCCAACTACCGGGACTAGCGGGGAGCACAGATACGCAGTATTTT.

This clonotype was counted ten times or more. The rearrangement joins TRBV12-3 or TRBV12-4 to TRBJ1-5; D is perhaps TRBD1 (5 bases). Trimming stripped 3 bases from V and 2 bases from J, with 14 bases between. The CDR3 spans 16 residues. The CDR3 protein is CASSLAQGRGNQPQHF. CDR3 coding DNA: TGTGCCAGCAGTTTGGCCCAGGGAAGAGGCAATCAGCCCCAGCATTTT.

This sequence joins TRBV7-2 and TRBJ2-3; D is unclear. The germline gives CDR1 SGHTA, CDR2 FQGNSA. This CDR3 has 13 residues. V was trimmed by 2 bases and J by 4 bases, leaving 7 bases between them. CDR3 residues: CASSLKRADTQYF. CDR3 nucleotides: TGTGCCAGCAGCTTAAAGCGTGCAGATACGCAGTATTTT.

This clonotype was detected ten times or more. This chain links TRBV19 with TRBJ2-5; 8 nucleotides align to TRBD1. CDR3 length: 15 amino acids. CDR1 LNHDA and CDR2 SQIVND come from the germline V gene (reference sequence). V shed 4 bases, J shed 5 bases, and the junction held 9 bases outside the gene matches. For the CDR3, the DNA is TGTGCCAGTAGTAGCCTGACAGGGGTTCGGGAGACCCAGTACTTC. Amino acids: CASSSLTGVRETQYF.

This clonotype was recorded many times. This chain uses TRBV2 with TRBJ2-1, with D perhaps matching TRBD1 (6 bases). Trimming removed 6 bases from V and 6 bases from J, with 12 bases in between. This CDR3 contains 13 residues. Germline V gene sequence: CDR1 SNHLY, CDR2 FYNNEI. CDR3 residues: CASRRTASNEQFF. The CDR3 DNA follows: TGTGCCAGCAGGCGGACAGCTAGCAATGAGCAGTTCTTC.

This clonotype has only a few counts. CDR3 sequence (DNA): TGTGCCAGTAGTATAAGCAGGGCTAACTATGGCTACACCTTC. It is translated as CASSISRANYGYTF. This chain connects TRBV19 to TRBJ1-2; a weak D match, TRBD1 (5 bases). V shed 2 bases and J shed 0 bases, with 7 bases lying between them. The CDR3 covers 14 residues. CDR1 and CDR2 (germline): LNHDA, SQIVND (reference sequence).

Many counts were recorded for this clonotype. The rearrangement joins TRBV28 to TRBJ2-7, with 7 bases aligning to TRBD2. V was clipped by 6 bases and J by 6 bases; unmatched bases: 2. Germline V CDR1 and CDR2: MDHEN, SYDVKM. The CDR3 has 11 amino acids. The CDR3 here is CASRRLAEQYF. The CDR3 coding sequence is TGTGCCAGCAGAAGACTAGCCGAGCAGTACTTC.

This clonotype was found many times. The chain uses TRBV2 and TRBJ2-7; D perhaps matches TRBD1 (6 bases). Deletions cut 6 bases from V and 3 bases from J, with 9 bases between. Germline V gene data show CDR1 as SNHLY and CDR2 as FYNNEI. This CDR3 comprises 12 residues. The CDR3, as DNA: TGTGCCAGCAGGAGGACAGACTACGAGCAGTACTTC. Protein: CASRRTDYEQYF.

Ten or more counts support this clonotype. The chain combines TRBV6-5 with TRBJ2-5, with D possibly being TRBD1 (5 bases). Germline lookup yields CDR1 MNHEY and CDR2 SVGAGI. V gave up 5 bases and J gave up 0 bases, with 19 bases separating them. The CDR3 is 17 amino acids. CDR3 sequence reads: CASSRIQGSGHQETQYF. The CDR3 DNA follows: TGTGCCAGCAGTCGGATTCAGGGATCTGGTCACCAAGAGACCCAGTACTTC.

This clonotype was seen ten or more times. This chain joins TRBV7-2 and TRBJ2-7; D is possibly TRBD2 (7 bases). The V and J ends lost 4 bases and 0 bases respectively, with 25 bases between them. CDR3 size: 19 residues. From germline, CDR1 is SGHTA and CDR2 FQGNSA. CDR3 sequence (DNA): TGTGCCAGCAGCTATAATAGGGGGGGTAGCGGGCCCATCTCCTACGAGCAGTACTTC. Encoded protein: CASSYNRGGSGPISYEQYF.

This clonotype was counted a few times. The chain couples TRBV18 to TRBJ1-6, with D maybe TRBD1 (5 bases). Trimming removed 0 bases at V and 6 bases at J, with 9 bases between. This CDR3 has 15 residues. Germline-derived CDR1 and CDR2 are KGHSH and LQKENI. CDR3 loop: CASSPPQGRNSPLHF. The CDR3 DNA sequence: TGTGCCAGCTCACCACCGCAGGGACGTAATTCACCCCTCCACTTT.

In this sample, this clonotype turned up many times. This chain connects TRBV10-3 to TRBJ1-2; perhaps TRBD1 as D (5 bases). This CDR3 comprises 14 residues. Germline-derived CDR1 and CDR2 are ENHRY and SYGVKD. Trimming left V 3 bases short and J 4 bases short, with 12 bases between. The CDR3 DNA follows: TGTGCCATCAGTGAATTGCAGGGAGGCTATGGCTACACCTTC. It specifies CAISELQGGYGYTF.

Ten or more counts support this clonotype. The chain combines TRBV5-4 with TRBJ2-3; 9 positions agree with TRBD2. The CDR3 length is 17 residues. Looked up from germline, CDR1 is SGHNT and CDR2 is YYREEE (reference sequence). Germline trimming cut 5 bases from V and 6 bases from J; bases unmatched to any gene: 16. CDR3 bases: TGTGCCAGCAGGGCCGTTAGCGGGGGCCTAACCCCGGATACGCAGTATTTT. Protein sequence: CASRAVSGGLTPDTQYF. The whole variable domain, filled in from reference TRBV5-4 and TRBJ2-3, reads ETGVTQSPTHLIKTRGQQVTLRCSSQSGHNTVSWYQQALGQGPQFIFQYYREEENGRGNFPPRFSGLQFPNYSSELNVNALELDDSALYLCASRAVSGGLTPDTQYFGPGTRLTVL.

In this sample, this clonotype turned up a few times. It may be a read error: a sequence one base away is much more abundant. The chain joins TRBV13 to TRBJ2-7, with unresolved D. The V end was cut by 0 bases, the J end by 6 bases, with 12 bases between. This CDR3 region has 14 residues. The germline V gene encodes CDR1 PRHDT and CDR2 FYEKMQ (reference sequence). Here the CDR3 DNA reads TGTGCCAGCAGCTTAGGAGACCGCGCTGGCGAGCAGTACTTC. This translates into CASSLGDRAGEQYF.

This clonotype has ten or more counts. This chain uses TRBV5-1 with TRBJ2-5; D gene unclear. V was pared by 0 bases and J by 2 bases, with 8 bases between. Per germline, CDR1 SGHRS and CDR2 YFSETQ. This CDR3 region has 14 residues. Here the CDR3 reads CASSLAVYQETQYF. CDR3 DNA sequence: TGCGCCAGCAGCTTGGCCGTGTATCAAGAGACCCAGTACTTC. Using reference TRBV5-1 and TRBJ2-5 for the parts outside the CDR3, the full variable domain is KAGVTQTPRYLIKTRGQQVTLSCSPISGHRSVSWYQQTPGQGLQFLFEYFSETQRNKGNFPGRFSGRQFSNSRSEMNVSTLELGDSALYLCASSLAVYQETQYFGPGTRLLVL.

This clonotype has a count of ten or more. The rearrangement joins TRBV7-6 to TRBJ1-1; 7 bases match TRBD1. V trimming: 5 bases; J trimming: 1 base; junction bases outside the gene matches: 16. CDR3 length: 18 amino acids. Germline CDR1 reads SGHVS; CDR2 reads FNYEAQ. CDR3 DNA: TGTGCCAGCAGCCCATACCCGTACCCGGGACAGCAGAACACTGAAGCTTTCTTT. This translates into CASSPYPYPGQQNTEAFF.

Ten or more counts support this clonotype. J is TRBJ1-5 and V is TRBV27; 8 positions match TRBD1. V lost 6 bases to trimming and J lost 7 bases; unmatched junction nucleotides: 5. This CDR3 spans 13 amino acids. Looked up from germline, CDR1 is MNHEY and CDR2 is SMNVEV (reference sequence). This chain's CDR3 is CASRDRGEQPQHF. The DNA of the CDR3 is TGTGCCAGCAGAGACAGGGGAGAACAGCCCCAGCATTTT.

This clonotype was seen ten or more times. The CDR3 nucleotides read TGTGCCAGCAGCTCTTGGACAGGGGATCGTAATTCACCCCTCCACTTT. As protein: CASSSWTGDRNSPLHF. This rearrangement joins TRBV7-6 to TRBJ1-6, with 9 bases identical to TRBD1. CDR1 is SGHVS and CDR2 is FNYEAQ in the germline V gene. Trimming removed 4 bases from V and 6 bases from J; junction bases left unmatched: 7. The CDR3 consists of 16 residues.

This clonotype was found many times. The chain links TRBV29-1 to TRBJ1-5; the match to TRBD1 covers 9 bases. The CDR3 runs 14 residues. V lost 6 bases to trimming and J lost 0 bases; unmatched junction nucleotides: 3. Per germline, CDR1 SQVTM and CDR2 ANQGSEA. This CDR3 reads CSVRQGDSNQPQHF. The CDR3 DNA reads as TGCAGCGTCCGACAGGGGGATAGCAATCAGCCCCAGCATTTT.

This clonotype was picked up many times. The rearrangement joins TRBV9 to TRBJ1-6; 7 bases line up with TRBD1. The V gene end was trimmed by 3 bases and the J gene end by 9 bases; junction bases not matched to a gene: 6. Germline V lookup: CDR1 SGDLS, CDR2 YYNGEE. This CDR3 has 14 residues. Here the CDR3 reads CASSARQGGSPLHF. CDR3 sequence (DNA): TGTGCCAGCAGCGCCAGACAGGGCGGTTCACCCCTCCACTTT.

This clonotype was detected many times. The chain is built from TRBV27 and TRBJ1-5, with 7 bases aligning to TRBD1. The CDR3 is 15 amino acids. Per the germline V gene, CDR1 is MNHEY and CDR2 is SMNVEV (reference sequence). J was trimmed by 3 bases and V by 5 bases; bases with no gene match: 7. The CDR3 spells CASSLTTGNNQPQHF. Here the CDR3 DNA reads TGTGCCAGCAGTCTTACGACAGGGAACAATCAGCCCCAGCATTTT.

Many counts were recorded for this clonotype. V usage is TRBV28 and J usage is TRBJ1-4; TRBD1 matches 8 bases. Germline V gene data show CDR1 as MDHEN and CDR2 as SYDVKM. The CDR3 is 15 amino acids. Trimming took 5 bases from V and 11 from J; bases not matched to a gene: 13. The CDR3 coding sequence is TGTGCCAGCAGTCCCCGGGCAGGGGGCTTCCTGAAACTGTTTTTT. This gives the protein CASSPRAGGFLKLFF.

This clonotype was recorded many times. This sequence joins TRBV28 and TRBJ2-3; TRBD1 aligns across 12 bases. V was pared by 7 bases and J by 3 bases, with 11 bases of the junction left unmatched. The CDR3 length is 17 residues. Germline V CDR1 and CDR2: MDHEN, SYDVKM. CDR3 coding DNA: TGTGCCAGCACTCCTTTTGGGACAGGGGGCTATACAGATACGCAGTATTTT. The encoded protein is CASTPFGTGGYTDTQYF.

The rearrangement uses TRBV7-9 and TRBJ2-3, with 8 bases matching TRBD1. The CDR3 is made up of 17 amino acids. The V gene's germline CDR1 is SEHNR and CDR2 FQNEAQ (reference sequence). V lost 1 base, J lost 4 bases, and 10 bases stayed unmatched. DNA of the CDR3: TGTGCCAGCAGCTTAGGTTTAACAGGGGGTTCTCCAGATACGCAGTATTTT. It encodes CASSLGLTGGSPDTQYF.